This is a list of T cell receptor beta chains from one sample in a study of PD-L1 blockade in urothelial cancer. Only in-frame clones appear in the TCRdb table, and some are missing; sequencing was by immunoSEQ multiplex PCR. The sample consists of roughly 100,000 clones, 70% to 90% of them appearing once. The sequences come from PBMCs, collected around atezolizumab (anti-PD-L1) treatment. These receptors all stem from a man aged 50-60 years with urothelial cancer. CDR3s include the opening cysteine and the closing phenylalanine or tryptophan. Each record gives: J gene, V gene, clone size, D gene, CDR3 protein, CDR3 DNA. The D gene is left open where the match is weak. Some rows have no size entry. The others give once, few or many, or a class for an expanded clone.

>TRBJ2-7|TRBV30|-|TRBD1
CAWEPGTGGANAF
TGTGCCTGGGAACCCGGGACAGGGGGCGCCAACGCCTTC
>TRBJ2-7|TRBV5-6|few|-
CASSRAYEQYF
TGTGCCAGCAGCCGTGCCTACGAGCAGTACTTC
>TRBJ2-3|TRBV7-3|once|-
CASSFSAPPDTQYF
TGTGCCAGCAGCTTCAGTGCCCCCCCAGATACGCAGTATTTT
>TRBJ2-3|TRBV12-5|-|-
CASASDSTDTQYF
TGTGCTAGTGCTTCTGACTCCACAGATACGCAGTATTTT
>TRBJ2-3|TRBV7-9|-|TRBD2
CASSLRAAGADTQYF
TGTGCCAGCAGCTTGCGGGCGGCGGGAGCAGATACGCAGTATTTT
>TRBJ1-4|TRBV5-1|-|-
CASSFYSSTNEKLFF
TGCGCCAGCAGCTTTTACAGCTCAACTAATGAAAAACTGTTTTTT
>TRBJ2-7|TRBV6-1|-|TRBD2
CASQGKRGPYEQYF
TGTGCCAGCCAGGGCAAGCGGGGCCCCTACGAGCAGTACTTC
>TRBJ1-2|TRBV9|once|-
CASSVAAGGTYGYTF
TGTGCCAGCAGCGTAGCGGCCGGGGGAACCTATGGCTACACCTTC
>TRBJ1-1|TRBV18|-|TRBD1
CASSPPQGAIGTEAFF
TGTGCCAGCTCACCACCACAGGGGGCGATTGGGACTGAAGCTTTCTTT
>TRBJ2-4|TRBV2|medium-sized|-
CASSEISQAKNIQYF
TGTGCCAGCAGTGAAATCTCACAAGCCAAAAACATTCAGTACTTC
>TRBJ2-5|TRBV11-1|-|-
CASSYAETQYF
TGTGCCAGCAGCTACGCGGAGACCCAGTACTTC
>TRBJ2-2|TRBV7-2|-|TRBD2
CASSFAGVDTGELFF
TGTGCCAGCAGCTTCGCGGGAGTGGACACCGGGGAGCTGTTTTTT
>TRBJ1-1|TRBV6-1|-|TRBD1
CASSERGDRGTAFF
TGTGCCAGCAGTGAAAGAGGGGACAGGGGTACGGCTTTCTTT
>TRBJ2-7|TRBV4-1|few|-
CASSQGGGRDSYEQYF
TGCGCCAGCAGCCAAGGTGGCGGGCGGGACTCCTACGAGCAGTACTTC
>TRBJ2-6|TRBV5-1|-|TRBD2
CASSLVAGLSGANVLTF
TGCGCCAGCAGCTTAGTAGCGGGCCTCTCTGGGGCCAACGTCCTGACTTTC
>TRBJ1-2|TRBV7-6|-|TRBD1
CASSAGTGPYGYTF
TGTGCCAGCAGCGCCGGGACAGGGCCCTATGGCTACACCTTC
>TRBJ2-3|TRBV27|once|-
CASPFSPQADTQYF
TGTGCCAGCCCTTTTAGCCCCCAAGCAGATACGCAGTATTTT
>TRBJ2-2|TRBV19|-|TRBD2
CASSLPGGNTGELFF
TGTGCCAGTAGTCTACCGGGAGGGAACACCGGGGAGCTGTTTTTT
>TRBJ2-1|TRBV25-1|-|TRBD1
CASRAGTGGNEQFF
TGTGCCAGCAGAGCCGGGACAGGGGGGAATGAGCAGTTCTTC
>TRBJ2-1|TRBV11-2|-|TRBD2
CASSAKLFREGHEQFF
TGTGCCAGCAGCGCCAAACTTTTTAGGGAGGGCCATGAGCAGTTCTTC
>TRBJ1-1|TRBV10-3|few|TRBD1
CAIRNRGNTEAFF
TGTGCCATCAGGAACAGGGGAAACACTGAAGCTTTCTTT
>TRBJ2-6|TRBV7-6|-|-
CASSLAPSAASGANVLTF
TGTGCCAGCAGCTTAGCGCCATCAGCGGCCTCTGGGGCCAACGTCCTGACTTTC
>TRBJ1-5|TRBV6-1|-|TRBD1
CASSALTGDQPQHF
TGTGCCAGCAGTGCCTTGACAGGGGATCAGCCCCAGCATTTT
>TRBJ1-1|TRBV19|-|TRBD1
CASLSWTGRAEAFF
TGTGCCAGTTTAAGCTGGACAGGGCGCGCTGAAGCTTTCTTT
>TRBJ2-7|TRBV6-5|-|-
CASSYSMGSTGYEQYF
TGTGCCAGCAGTTACTCGATGGGCAGTACGGGGTACGAGCAGTACTTC
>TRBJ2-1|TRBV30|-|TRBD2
CAWSVRLADNEQFF
TGTGCCTGGAGTGTACGGCTAGCGGACAATGAGCAGTTCTTC
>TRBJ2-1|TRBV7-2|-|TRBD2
CASSLVWTSATAQFF
TGTGCCAGCAGCTTAGTGTGGACTAGCGCCACGGCGCAGTTCTTC
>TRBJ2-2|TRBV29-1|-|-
CSVLGQSNTGELFF
TGCAGCGTTTTGGGGCAGTCGAACACCGGGGAGCTGTTTTTT
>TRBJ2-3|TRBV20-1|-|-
CSAWQGRTQYF
TGCAGTGCTTGGCAGGGTCGGACGCAGTATTTT
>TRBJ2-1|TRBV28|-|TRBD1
CASRLTTGKNHEQFF
TGTGCCAGCAGGTTGACGACAGGGAAAAATCATGAGCAGTTCTTC
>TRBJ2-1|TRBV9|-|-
CASSVGPGSYNEQFF
TGTGCCAGCAGCGTAGGGCCGGGTTCCTACAATGAGCAGTTCTTC
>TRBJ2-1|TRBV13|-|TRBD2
CASSLEGTTSSYNEQFF
TGTGCCAGCAGCTTAGAGGGGACTACAAGCTCCTACAATGAGCAGTTCTTC
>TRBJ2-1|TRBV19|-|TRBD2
CASSRQPLAGGRIRSEQFF
TGTGCCAGTAGTAGGCAACCTTTAGCGGGAGGGCGTATCCGATCGGAGCAGTTCTTC
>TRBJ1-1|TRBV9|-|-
CASSVGGVGTEAFF
TGTGCCAGCAGCGTAGGGGGGGTGGGGACTGAAGCTTTCTTT
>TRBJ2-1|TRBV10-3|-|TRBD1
CATQDRGGDNEQFF
TGTGCCACCCAGGACAGGGGCGGCGACAATGAGCAGTTCTTC
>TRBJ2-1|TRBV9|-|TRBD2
CASSGGPSGRDYNEQFF
TGTGCCAGCAGCGGAGGCCCTAGCGGGAGGGATTACAATGAGCAGTTCTTC
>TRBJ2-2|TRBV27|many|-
CASSLRGFANTGELFF
TGTGCCAGCAGCTTACGCGGCTTCGCGAACACCGGGGAGCTGTTTTTT
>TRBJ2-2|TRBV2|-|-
CASRGGGYTGELFF
TGTGCCAGCAGAGGGGGAGGGTACACCGGGGAGCTGTTTTTT
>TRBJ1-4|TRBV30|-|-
CAWSVQAANEKLFF
TGTGCCTGGAGTGTACAGGCGGCTAATGAAAAACTGTTTTTT
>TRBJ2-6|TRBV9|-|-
CASSIQTGSGANVLTF
TGTGCCAGCAGCATACAAACAGGGTCTGGGGCCAACGTCCTGACTTTC